This passage covers 12 T cell receptor beta chains from one sample sequenced in a study of glioma-infiltrating T cells after dendritic cell vaccination. Assay used: immunoSEQ multiplex PCR; TCRdb lists only in-frame clones, some missing. The table shows around 87,000 clones, with about four fifths occurring only once. Indicated time point: after dendritic cell vaccination, including at tumor progression/relapse. The source material was blood, sampled after dendritic cell vaccination. All receptors come from a human donor with glioblastoma.

This chain links TRBV2 with TRBJ2-2, with unresolved D. This CDR3 contains 14 residues. CDR1 and CDR2 from the germline V gene are SNHLY and FYNNEI. V gave up 2 bases and J gave up 1 base, with 5 bases separating them. The CDR3 DNA is TGTGCCAGCAGTGAACCGTGGAACACCGGGGAGCTGTTTTTT. Its protein product is CASSEPWNTGELFF.

The V gene is TRBV29-1, the J gene TRBJ1-2; D may be TRBD1 (6 bases). The V end was cut by 0 bases, the J end by 4 bases, with 12 bases between. CDR1 and CDR2 (germline): SQVTM, ANQGSEA. The CDR3 contains 14 residues. This CDR3 reads CSVEEPRDIYGYTF. CDR3 nucleotide sequence: TGCAGCGTTGAAGAGCCCCGGGACATCTATGGCTACACCTTC. Complete variable domain (other parts from reference TRBV29-1 and TRBJ1-2): SAVISQKPSRDICQRGTSLTIQCQVDSQVTMMFWYRQQPGQSLTLIATANQGSEATYESGFVIDKFPISRPNLTFSTLTVSNMSPEDSSIYLCSVEEPRDIYGYTFGSGTRLTVV.

The chain uses TRBV6-5 and TRBJ1-6, with D possibly being TRBD1 (6 bases). The CDR3 sequence is 14 residues long. Trimming stripped 6 bases from V and 7 bases from J, with 13 bases between. Germline V gene data show CDR1 as MNHEY and CDR2 as SVGAGI. CDR3 region: CASSAGQINSPLHF. CDR3 in DNA: TGTGCCAGCAGCGCAGGACAGATAAATTCACCCCTCCACTTT.

The chain links TRBV5-5 to TRBJ2-7, with a possible D match to TRBD2 (5 bases). This CDR3 contains 16 residues. Germline-derived CDR1 and CDR2 are SGHKS and YYEKEE (reference sequence). V lost 0 bases to trimming and J lost 5 bases, with 18 bases between them. CDR3 DNA: TGTGCCAGCAGCTTGGAATTTAGTATGGCGGGTAACGAGCAGTACTTC. Protein product: CASSLEFSMAGNEQYF.

This clone has a single count. The V and J genes are TRBV27 and TRBJ2-5; 12 bases are a match to TRBD2. The CDR3 loop spans 15 amino acids. J was trimmed by 5 bases and V by 4 bases; bases with no gene match: 5. The germline V gene encodes CDR1 MNHEY and CDR2 SMNVEV (reference sequence). The CDR3 DNA reads TGTGCCAGCAGTTCCCGACTAGCGGGGGCCGAGACCCAGTACTTC. This translates into CASSSRLAGAETQYF.

This chain's CDR3 is CASSESRGLNTEAFF. CDR3 nucleotide sequence: TGTGCCAGCAGTGAATCAAGAGGCCTGAACACTGAAGCTTTCTTT. The genes are TRBV2 and TRBJ1-1; unclear D gene. V was pared by 2 bases and J by 0 bases, with 10 bases between. The CDR3 runs to 15 residues. Germline CDR1 and CDR2: SNHLY and FYNNEI.

V and J are TRBV19 and TRBJ1-1; a possible D gene is TRBD1 (6 bases). The V gene's germline CDR1 is LNHDA and CDR2 SQIVND (reference sequence). CDR3 length equals 14 residues. V gave up 5 bases and J gave up 3 bases, with 13 bases separating them. The CDR3 loop reads CASSVGQKHTEAFF. In DNA form, the CDR3 reads TGTGCCAGTAGTGTAGGACAGAAACACACTGAAGCTTTCTTT.

V gene TRBV11-2 combines with J gene TRBJ1-2; weak D call: TRBD1 (5 bases). The germline CDR1 and CDR2 sequences are SGHAT and FQNNGV. V was pared by 1 base and J by 7 bases, with 16 bases between. The CDR3 extends over 15 amino acids. Written as DNA, the CDR3 is TGTGCCAGCAGCTTAGTCACGGGAGGGACTGTTGGCTACACCTTC. This codes for CASSLVTGGTVGYTF.

V and J are TRBV5-1 and TRBJ1-2, with 8 bases that match TRBD1. The V gene end was trimmed by 2 bases and the J gene end by 3 bases; junction bases not matched to a gene: 3. This CDR3 has 14 residues. Germline assignment: CDR1 SGHRS and CDR2 YFSETQ. This CDR3 is CASSLQGEDYGYTF. The CDR3 DNA follows: TGCGCCAGCAGCTTACAGGGGGAAGACTATGGCTACACCTTC.

This rearrangement joins TRBV2 to TRBJ1-6; 7 nucleotides match TRBD1. The CDR3 runs 16 residues. V shed 6 bases, J shed 4 bases, and the junction held 9 bases outside the gene matches. Germline CDR1 reads SNHLY; CDR2 reads FYNNEI. The DNA of the CDR3 is TGTGCCAGCAGCCCTCAGGGGGGACAGTATAATTCACCCCTCCACTTT. It codes for CASSPQGGQYNSPLHF.

V gene TRBV4-1 combines with J gene TRBJ1-5; possible D gene TRBD1, 5 bases. There are 13 residues in the CDR3. Trimming took off 0 bases at V and 6 bases at J, with 6 bases between the two ends. Germline lookup yields CDR1 MGHRA and CDR2 YSYEKL. CDR3 loop: CASSQDQGQPQHF. The CDR3 coding sequence is TGCGCCAGCAGCCAAGATCAGGGTCAGCCCCAGCATTTT.

The V and J genes are TRBV5-4 and TRBJ2-1; 10 bases match TRBD2. This CDR3 is built from 15 residues. CDR1 is SGHNT and CDR2 is YYREEE in the germline V gene (reference sequence). With V trimmed by 4 bases and J by 2 bases, 3 bases remained unmatched. The DNA of the CDR3 is TGTGCCAGCAGCACCAGCGGGGGGGCCTACAATGAGCAGTTCTTC. Residues: CASSTSGGAYNEQFF.